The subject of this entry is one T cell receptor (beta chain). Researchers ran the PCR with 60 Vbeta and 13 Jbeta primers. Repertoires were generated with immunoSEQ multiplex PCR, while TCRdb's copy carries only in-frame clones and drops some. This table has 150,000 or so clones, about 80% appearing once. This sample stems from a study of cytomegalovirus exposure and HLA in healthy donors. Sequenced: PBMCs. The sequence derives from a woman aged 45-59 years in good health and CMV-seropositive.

The CDR3 reads CASSRGGAENTEAFF. In DNA, the CDR3 is TGTGCCAGTAGTCGGGGGGGGGCCGAGAACACTGAAGCTTTCTTT. V is TRBV19 and J is TRBJ1-1; the D gene is possibly TRBD1 (6 bases). Germline V CDR1 and CDR2: LNHDA, SQIVND (reference sequence). Trimming removed 5 bases at V and 1 base at J, with 14 bases between. The CDR3 extends over 15 amino acids.